This T cell receptor (beta chain) comes out of a study of OX40 agonist ivuxolimab in advanced cancers. Study in general: Six ivuxolimab dose levels, 0.01 to 10 mg/kg, were given intravenously every 2 weeks.

The CDR3 covers 15 residues. With 5 bases removed from V and 6 bases from J, the gap between germline ends came to 20 bases. Germline CDR1 and CDR2: MDHEN and SYDVKM. Repertoires were generated with immunoSEQ multiplex PCR, while TCRdb's copy carries only in-frame clones and drops some. Of tens of thousands of clones listed, about 90% were seen once; the top ten hold roughly 4.9%. Points on this clone: The antigen remains unidentified.

Findings and limits, study-wide: CD4+ and CD8+ blood T cells expanded clonally by week 6 at 0.1 to 3.0 mg/kg.

The chain carries TRBV28 and TRBJ2-7, with D maybe TRBD1 (6 bases). This clonotype was sampled from an adult with an advanced solid tumor such as melanoma, head and neck, liver or kidney cancer. Specimen: CD4+ or CD8+ T cells sorted from blood, collected in a trial of the OX40 agonist ivuxolimab. In DNA form, the CDR3 reads TGTGCCAGCAGTCGAAGAGGGCAGGGGTCACTCGAGCAGTACTTC. It codes for CASSRRGQGSLEQYF.